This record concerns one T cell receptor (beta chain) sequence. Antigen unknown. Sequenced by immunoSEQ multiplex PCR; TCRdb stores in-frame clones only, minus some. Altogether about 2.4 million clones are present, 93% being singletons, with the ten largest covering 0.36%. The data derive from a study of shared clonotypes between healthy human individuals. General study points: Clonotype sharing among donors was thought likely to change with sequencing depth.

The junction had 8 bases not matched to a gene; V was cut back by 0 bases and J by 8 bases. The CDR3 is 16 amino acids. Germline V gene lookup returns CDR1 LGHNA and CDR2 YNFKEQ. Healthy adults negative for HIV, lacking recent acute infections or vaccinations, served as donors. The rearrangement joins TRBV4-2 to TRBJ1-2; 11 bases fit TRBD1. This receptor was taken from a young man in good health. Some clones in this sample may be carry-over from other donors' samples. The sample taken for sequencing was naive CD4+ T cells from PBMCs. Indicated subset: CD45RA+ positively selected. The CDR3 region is CASSQDHGQGARGYTF. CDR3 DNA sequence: TGTGCCAGCAGCCAAGATCACGGACAGGGGGCGCGCGGCTACACCTTC.